The 18 T cell receptor beta chains reported below all come from one sample, sequenced in a study of blood T cell repertoires in COVID-19 (dated by TCRdb to the early 2020s). To prepare the library, the immunoSEQ multiplex PCR assay was applied. TCRdb carries this immuneACCESS record with in-frame sequences only. Its versions omit some clonotypes, under half of them owing to an unresolved V gene in the studies checked, with the rest unexplained. The sample contains 9,500 to 12,000 clones, 87% of them found a single time. 20% to 30% of the sample is in the top ten clones. Sequencing used peripheral blood. The receptors originated from a man aged 30 to 39 with active or convalescent COVID-19.

V gene TRBV28 combines with J gene TRBJ2-7; tentatively, D is TRBD2 (5 bases). Per germline, CDR1 MDHEN and CDR2 SYDVKM. The V end was cut by 5 bases, the J end by 0 bases, with 11 bases between. CDR3 length: 14 amino acids. The CDR3 bases are TGTGCCAGCAGTCCCGGACTGACCTCCTACGAGCAGTACTTC. This codes for CASSPGLTSYEQYF.

This clone was seen only once. This chain links TRBV25-1 with TRBJ2-5; D possibly corresponds to TRBD1 (6 bases). The CDR3 sequence is 14 residues long. The V end lost 5 bases, the J end lost 2 bases, and 12 bases lay between the germline ends. Germline CDR1 and CDR2: MGHDK and SYGVNS. The CDR3 reads CASSYHREQETQYF. The CDR3 nucleotides read TGTGCCAGCAGTTACCACAGGGAACAAGAGACCCAGTACTTC.

The chain combines TRBV19 with TRBJ1-2; the D is unclear. CDR1 and CDR2 (germline): LNHDA, SQIVND (reference sequence). V gave up 5 bases and J gave up 4 bases, with 11 bases separating them. CDR3 length equals 13 residues. Here the CDR3 reads CASSESGSYGYTF. Here the CDR3 DNA reads TGTGCCAGTAGTGAATCGGGGTCCTATGGCTACACCTTC.

V gene TRBV9 combines with J gene TRBJ1-3; 7 bases agree with TRBD1. Trimming removed 0 bases from V and 3 bases from J; junction bases left unmatched: 15. The CDR3 is 19 amino acids. Germline V lookup: CDR1 SGDLS, CDR2 YYNGEE. CDR3 in amino acids: CASSVDTGVSSEDGNTIYF. CDR3 in DNA: TGTGCCAGCAGCGTAGATACAGGGGTATCGAGTGAGGATGGAAACACCATATATTTT.

J is TRBJ1-4 and V is TRBV4-1; D remains ambiguous. This CDR3 has 15 residues. Per germline, CDR1 MGHRA and CDR2 YSYEKL. Deletions cut 1 base from V and 8 bases from J, with 14 bases between. DNA of the CDR3: TGCGCCAGCAGCCAAGGGCGTCAGGATTGGGAAAAACTGTTTTTT. This gives the protein CASSQGRQDWEKLFF.

The CDR3 protein is CASSPGQGDTGELFF. In nucleotides, the CDR3 is TGTGCCAGCAGTCCGGGACAGGGGGACACCGGGGAGCTGTTTTTT. V gene TRBV6-4 combines with J gene TRBJ2-2, with 11 bases fitting TRBD1. The length of the CDR3 is 15 residues. Germline assignment: CDR1 MRHNA and CDR2 SNTAGT. V dropped 5 bases and J dropped 3; count of bases not matched to a gene: 2.

V and J are TRBV5-8 and TRBJ1-2; D unresolved. The CDR3 has 14 amino acids. CDR1 SGHTS and CDR2 YDEGEE come from the germline V gene. V was cut by 1 base and J by 6 bases, with 13 bases left in between. The CDR3 DNA reads as TGTGCCAGCAGCTTGTCGGGTCTTGCTGATGGCTACACCTTC. Protein: CASSLSGLADGYTF.

The chain joins TRBV4-1 to TRBJ2-5; a possible D gene is TRBD1 (6 bases). The germline V gene encodes CDR1 MGHRA and CDR2 YSYEKL. With 2 bases removed from V and 1 base from J, the gap between germline ends came to 17 bases. The CDR3 is 17 amino acids. The CDR3 protein is CASSQIPTGDFQETQYF. The CDR3 region has the DNA TGCGCCAGCAGCCAAATCCCGACAGGCGACTTCCAAGAGACCCAGTACTTC.

J is TRBJ2-5 and V is TRBV6-5, with D perhaps TRBD2 (7 bases). The CDR3 length is 14 residues. Germline CDR1 is MNHEY and CDR2 is SVGAGI. The ends were cut back, 8 bases at V and 5 bases at J, with 18 bases in the middle. The CDR3, as DNA: TGTGCCAGCGGCTTGGGGGGGGCCGAGGAGACCCAGTACTTC. As protein: CASGLGGAEETQYF.

This chain uses TRBV10-3 with TRBJ1-6; D unresolved. This CDR3 comprises 13 residues. CDR1 and CDR2 (germline): ENHRY, SYGVKD. The germline V and J ends were trimmed by 7 bases and 7 bases, with 11 bases remaining between them. CDR3 residues: CAITHEVNSPLHF. The CDR3 DNA sequence: TGTGCCATCACGCACGAGGTAAATTCACCCCTCCACTTT.

The chain links TRBV14 to TRBJ2-7; no clear D. Germline CDR1 is SGHDN and CDR2 is FVKESK. Trimming cost V 7 bases and J 3 bases, with 10 bases left between them. The CDR3 consists of 12 residues. DNA for the CDR3: TGTGCCAGCATGCTAACGGGCTACGAGCAGTACTTC. This codes for CASMLTGYEQYF. Filled out from reference TRBV14 and TRBJ2-7, the complete variable domain reads EAGVTQFPSHSVIEKGQTVTLRCDPISGHDNLYWYRRVMGKEIKFLLHFVKESKQDESGMPNNRFLAERTGGTYSTLKVQPAELEDSGVYFCASMLTGYEQYFGPGTRLTVT.

The chain uses TRBV5-1 and TRBJ2-1, with D perhaps matching TRBD1 (6 bases). The V gene lost 0 bases and the J gene lost 2 bases, with 9 bases spanning the gap. The length of the CDR3 is 15 residues. Germline CDR1 and CDR2: SGHRS and YFSETQ. CDR3 coding DNA: TGCGCCAGCAGCTTGGGGACAGAACCCTACAATGAGCAGTTCTTC. Its translation is CASSLGTEPYNEQFF.

The V and J genes are TRBV7-9 and TRBJ2-3; 9 bases fit TRBD1. This CDR3 region has 18 residues. Germline V gene lookup returns CDR1 SEHNR and CDR2 FQNEAQ (reference sequence). With 2 bases clipped from V and 4 bases from J, the junction kept 13 bases outside the gene matches. CDR3 loop: CASSLRRSPGTGSDTQYF. CDR3 DNA sequence: TGTGCCAGCAGCTTACGCCGCTCCCCAGGGACAGGGTCAGATACGCAGTATTTT.

This chain connects TRBV11-2 to TRBJ2-5; TRBD2 agrees at 10 bases. The V segment lost 4 bases and the J segment 0 bases; nucleotides outside the gene matches: 11. In germline, CDR1 is SGHAT, CDR2 FQNNGV. There are 18 residues in the CDR3. CDR3 in DNA: TGTGCCAGCAGCTCAGGCCTAGCGGGGGTTAAGTACCAAGAGACCCAGTACTTC. Amino acids: CASSSGLAGVKYQETQYF.

The chain joins TRBV5-1 to TRBJ2-1, with D unresolved. This CDR3 is built from 11 residues. CDR1 and CDR2 (germline): SGHRS, YFSETQ. V lost 4 bases to trimming and J lost 9 bases, with 8 bases between them. CDR3 region: CASSPGSEQFF. The CDR3 region has the DNA TGCGCCAGCAGCCCAGGCAGTGAGCAGTTCTTC.

The chain joins TRBV19 to TRBJ2-2, with TRBD2 as a possible D gene (5 bases). The germline gives CDR1 LNHDA, CDR2 SQIVND (reference sequence). V was cut by 7 bases and J by 4 bases, with 13 bases left in between. The CDR3 runs 14 residues. For the CDR3, the DNA is TGTGCCAGTACCCCCAACAGCGGCACCGGGGAGCTGTTTTTT. Amino acids: CASTPNSGTGELFF. Together with reference TRBV19 and TRBJ2-2, the CDR3 gives the full variable domain: DGGITQSPKYLFRKEGQNVTLSCEQNLNHDAMYWYRQDPGQGLRLIYYSQIVNDFQKGDIAEGYSVSREKKESFPLTVTSAQKNPTAFYLCASTPNSGTGELFFGEGSRLTVL.

The CDR3 DNA reads as TGTGCCAGCAGCTTGGAGCAGGGCGTTGGGACTGAAGCTTTCTTT. Translated, it gives CASSLEQGVGTEAFF. The chain uses TRBV5-6 and TRBJ1-1; D possibly corresponds to TRBD1 (5 bases). V lost 0 bases to trimming and J lost 5 bases, with 14 bases between them. Germline lookup yields CDR1 SGHDT and CDR2 YYEEEE. The CDR3 runs to 15 residues.

This clone has a single count. The gene calls are TRBV19 and TRBJ2-2; 9 bases fit TRBD2. The CDR3 is 15 residues long. Germline trimming cut 7 bases from V and 5 bases from J; bases unmatched to any gene: 8. CDR1 is LNHDA, CDR2 SQIVND, per germline (reference sequence). CDR3 DNA sequence: TGTGCCAGTATCATTAGCGGGGGCTCGACCGGGGAGCTGTTTTTT. Translating gives CASIISGGSTGELFF. The complete variable domain, with remaining parts taken from reference TRBV19 and TRBJ2-2, reads DGGITQSPKYLFRKEGQNVTLSCEQNLNHDAMYWYRQDPGQGLRLIYYSQIVNDFQKGDIAEGYSVSREKKESFPLTVTSAQKNPTAFYLCASIISGGSTGELFFGEGSRLTVL.